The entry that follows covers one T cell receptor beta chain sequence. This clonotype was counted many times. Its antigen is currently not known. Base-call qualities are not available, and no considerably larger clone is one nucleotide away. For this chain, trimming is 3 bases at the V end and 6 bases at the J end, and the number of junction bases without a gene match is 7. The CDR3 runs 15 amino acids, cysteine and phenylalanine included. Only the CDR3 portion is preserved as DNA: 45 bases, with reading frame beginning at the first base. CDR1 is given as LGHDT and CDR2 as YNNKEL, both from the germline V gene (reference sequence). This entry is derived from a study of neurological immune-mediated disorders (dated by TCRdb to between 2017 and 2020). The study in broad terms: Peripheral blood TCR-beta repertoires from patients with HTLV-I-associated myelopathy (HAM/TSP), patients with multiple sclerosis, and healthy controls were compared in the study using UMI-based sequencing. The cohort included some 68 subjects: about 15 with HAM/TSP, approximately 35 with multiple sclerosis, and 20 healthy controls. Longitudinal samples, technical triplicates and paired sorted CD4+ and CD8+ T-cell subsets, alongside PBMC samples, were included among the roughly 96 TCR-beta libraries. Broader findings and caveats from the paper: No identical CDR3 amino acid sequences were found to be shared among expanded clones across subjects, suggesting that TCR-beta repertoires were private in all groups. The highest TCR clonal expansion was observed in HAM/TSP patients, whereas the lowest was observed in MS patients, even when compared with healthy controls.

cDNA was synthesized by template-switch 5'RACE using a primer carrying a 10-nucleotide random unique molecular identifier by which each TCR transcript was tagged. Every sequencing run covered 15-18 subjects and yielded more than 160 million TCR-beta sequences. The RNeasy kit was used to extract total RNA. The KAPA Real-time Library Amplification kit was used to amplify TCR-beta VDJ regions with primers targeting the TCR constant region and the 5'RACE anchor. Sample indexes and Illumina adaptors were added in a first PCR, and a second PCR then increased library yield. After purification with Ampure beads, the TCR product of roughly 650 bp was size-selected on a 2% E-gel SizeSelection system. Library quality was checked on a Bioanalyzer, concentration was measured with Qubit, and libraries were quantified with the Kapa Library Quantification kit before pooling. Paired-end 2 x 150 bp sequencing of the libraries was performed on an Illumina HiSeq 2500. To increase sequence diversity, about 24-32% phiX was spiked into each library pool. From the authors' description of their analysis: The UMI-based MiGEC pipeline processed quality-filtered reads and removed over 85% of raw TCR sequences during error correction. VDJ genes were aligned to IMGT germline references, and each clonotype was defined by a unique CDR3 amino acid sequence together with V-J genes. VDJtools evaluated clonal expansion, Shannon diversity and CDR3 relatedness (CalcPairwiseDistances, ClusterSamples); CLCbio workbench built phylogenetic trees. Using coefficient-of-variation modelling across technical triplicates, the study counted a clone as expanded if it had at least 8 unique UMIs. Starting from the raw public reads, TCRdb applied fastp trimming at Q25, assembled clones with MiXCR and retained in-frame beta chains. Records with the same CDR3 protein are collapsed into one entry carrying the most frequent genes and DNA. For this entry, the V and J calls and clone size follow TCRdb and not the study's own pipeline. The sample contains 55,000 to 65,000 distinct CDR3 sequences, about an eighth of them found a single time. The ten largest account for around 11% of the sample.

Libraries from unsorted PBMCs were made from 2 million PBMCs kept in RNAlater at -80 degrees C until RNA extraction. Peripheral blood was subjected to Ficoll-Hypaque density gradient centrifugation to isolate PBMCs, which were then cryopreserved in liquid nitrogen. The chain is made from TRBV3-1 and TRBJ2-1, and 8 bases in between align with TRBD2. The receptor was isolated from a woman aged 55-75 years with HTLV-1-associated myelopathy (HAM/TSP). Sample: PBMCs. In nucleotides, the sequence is TGTGCCAGCAGCCATGGGACTAGGGGCTCCAATGAGCAGTTCTTC. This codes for CASSHGTRGSNEQFF.